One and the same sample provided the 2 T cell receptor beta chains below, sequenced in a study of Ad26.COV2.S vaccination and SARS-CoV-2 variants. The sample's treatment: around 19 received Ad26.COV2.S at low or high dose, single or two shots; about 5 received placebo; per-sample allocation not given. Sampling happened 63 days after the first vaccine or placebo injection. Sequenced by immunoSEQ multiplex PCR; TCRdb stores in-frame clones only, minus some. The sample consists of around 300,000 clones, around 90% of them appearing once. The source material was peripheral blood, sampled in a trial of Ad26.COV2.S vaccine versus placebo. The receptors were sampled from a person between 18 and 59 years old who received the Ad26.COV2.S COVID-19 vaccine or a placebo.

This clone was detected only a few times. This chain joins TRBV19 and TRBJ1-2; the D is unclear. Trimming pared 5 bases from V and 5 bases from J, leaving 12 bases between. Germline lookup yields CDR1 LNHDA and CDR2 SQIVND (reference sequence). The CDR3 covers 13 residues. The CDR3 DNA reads TGTGCCAGTAGTCCTTCAACGGGGTATGGCTACACCTTC. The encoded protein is CASSPSTGYGYTF.

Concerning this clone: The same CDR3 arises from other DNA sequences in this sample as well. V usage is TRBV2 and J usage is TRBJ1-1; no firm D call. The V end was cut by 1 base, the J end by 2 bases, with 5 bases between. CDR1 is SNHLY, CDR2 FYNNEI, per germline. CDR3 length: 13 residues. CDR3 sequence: CASSEGVNTEAFF. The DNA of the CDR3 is TGTGCCAGCAGTGAAGGAGTTAACACTGAAGCTTTCTTT.